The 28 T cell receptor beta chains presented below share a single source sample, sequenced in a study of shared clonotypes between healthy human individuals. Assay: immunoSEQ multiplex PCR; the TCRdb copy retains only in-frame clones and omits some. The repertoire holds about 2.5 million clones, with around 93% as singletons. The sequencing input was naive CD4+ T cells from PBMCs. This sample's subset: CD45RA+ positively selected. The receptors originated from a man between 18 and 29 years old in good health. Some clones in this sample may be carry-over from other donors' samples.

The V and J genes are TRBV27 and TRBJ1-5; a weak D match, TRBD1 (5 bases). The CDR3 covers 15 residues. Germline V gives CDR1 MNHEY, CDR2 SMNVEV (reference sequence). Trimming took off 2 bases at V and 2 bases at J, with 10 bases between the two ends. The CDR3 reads CASSLIRGGNQPQHF. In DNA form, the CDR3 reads TGTGCCAGCAGTTTAATCCGGGGGGGCAATCAGCCCCAGCATTTT.

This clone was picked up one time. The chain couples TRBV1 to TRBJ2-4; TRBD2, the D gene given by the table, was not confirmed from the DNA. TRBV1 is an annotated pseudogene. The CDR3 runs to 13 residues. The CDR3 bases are TGCACCAGCAGCCAACAGGAGGAAAACATTCAGTACTTC. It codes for CTSSQQEENIQYF.

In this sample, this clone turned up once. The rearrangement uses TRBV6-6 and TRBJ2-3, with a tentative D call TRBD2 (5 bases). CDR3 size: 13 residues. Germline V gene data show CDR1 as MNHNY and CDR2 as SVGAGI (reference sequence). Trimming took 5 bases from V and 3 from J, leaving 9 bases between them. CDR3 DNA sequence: TGTGCCAGCAGTCCAGGACTTACAGATACGCAGTATTTT. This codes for CASSPGLTDTQYF.

CDR3 bases: TGCGCCAGCAGCTCAGACCCTCTTACGGGGAACAATGAGCAGTTCTTC. This codes for CASSSDPLTGNNEQFF. The genes are TRBV5-1 and TRBJ2-1; a weak D match, TRBD2 (5 bases). The CDR3 is made up of 16 amino acids. Trimming cost V 3 bases and J 5 bases, with 18 bases left between them. Germline V gene lookup returns CDR1 SGHRS and CDR2 YFSETQ. Full variable domain (missing parts from reference TRBV5-1 and TRBJ2-1): KAGVTQTPRYLIKTRGQQVTLSCSPISGHRSVSWYQQTPGQGLQFLFEYFSETQRNKGNFPGRFSGRQFSNSRSEMNVSTLELGDSALYLCASSSDPLTGNNEQFFGPGTRLTVL.

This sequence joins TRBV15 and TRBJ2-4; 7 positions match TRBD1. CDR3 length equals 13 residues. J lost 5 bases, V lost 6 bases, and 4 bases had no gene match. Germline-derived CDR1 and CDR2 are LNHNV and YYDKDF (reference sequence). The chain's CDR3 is CATRRQGENIQYF. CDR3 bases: TGTGCCACCAGAAGACAGGGAGAAAACATTCAGTACTTC.

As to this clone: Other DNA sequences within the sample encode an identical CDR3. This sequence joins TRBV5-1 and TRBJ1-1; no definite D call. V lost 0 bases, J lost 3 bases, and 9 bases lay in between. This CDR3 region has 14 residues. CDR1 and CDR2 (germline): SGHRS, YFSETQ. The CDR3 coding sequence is TGCGCCAGCAGCTTGGACAGAGCGGACACTGAAGCTTTCTTT. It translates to CASSLDRADTEAFF.

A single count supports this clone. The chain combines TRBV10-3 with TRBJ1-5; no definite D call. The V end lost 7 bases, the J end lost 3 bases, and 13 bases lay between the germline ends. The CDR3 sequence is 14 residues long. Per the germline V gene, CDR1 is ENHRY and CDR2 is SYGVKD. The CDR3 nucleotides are TGTGCCATCATCGGTCGGCAGATCAATCAGCCCCAGCATTTT. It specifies CAIIGRQINQPQHF.

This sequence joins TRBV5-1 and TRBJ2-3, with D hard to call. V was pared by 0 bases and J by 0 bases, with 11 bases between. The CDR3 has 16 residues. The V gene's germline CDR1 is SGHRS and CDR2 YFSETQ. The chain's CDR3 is CASSLGFYSSTDTQYF. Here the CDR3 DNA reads TGCGCCAGCAGCTTGGGATTCTACTCTAGCACAGATACGCAGTATTTT.

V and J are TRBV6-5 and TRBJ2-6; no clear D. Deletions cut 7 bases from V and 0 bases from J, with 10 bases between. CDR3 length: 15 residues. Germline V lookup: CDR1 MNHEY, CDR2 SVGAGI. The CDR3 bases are TGTGCCAGCACTCGAGGTTCCTCTGGGGCCAACGTCCTGACTTTC. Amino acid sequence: CASTRGSSGANVLTF.

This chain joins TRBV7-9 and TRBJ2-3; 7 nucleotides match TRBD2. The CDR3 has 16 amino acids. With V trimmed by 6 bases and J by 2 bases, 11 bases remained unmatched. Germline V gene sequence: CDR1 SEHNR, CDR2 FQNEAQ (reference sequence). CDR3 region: CASSPPGLRLTDTQYF. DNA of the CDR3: TGTGCCAGCAGTCCCCCGGGACTACGACTCACAGATACGCAGTATTTT.

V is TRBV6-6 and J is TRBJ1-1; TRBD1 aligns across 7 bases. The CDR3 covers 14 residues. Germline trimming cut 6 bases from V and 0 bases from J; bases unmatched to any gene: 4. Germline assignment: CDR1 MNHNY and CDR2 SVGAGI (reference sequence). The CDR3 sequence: CASSPTGLNTEAFF. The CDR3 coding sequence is TGTGCCAGCAGCCCGACAGGGTTGAACACTGAAGCTTTCTTT.

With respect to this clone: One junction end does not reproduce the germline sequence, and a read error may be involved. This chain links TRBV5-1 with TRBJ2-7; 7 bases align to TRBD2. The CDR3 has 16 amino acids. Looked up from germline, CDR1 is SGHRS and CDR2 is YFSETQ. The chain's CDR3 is CASRLGPSGLSYEQYF. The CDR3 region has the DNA TGCGCCAGCAGATTGGGGCCTAGCGGCTTATCCTACGAGCAGTACTTC.

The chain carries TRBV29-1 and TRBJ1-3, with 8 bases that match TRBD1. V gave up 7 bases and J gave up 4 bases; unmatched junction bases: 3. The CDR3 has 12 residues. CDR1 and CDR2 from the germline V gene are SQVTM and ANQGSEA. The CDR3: CSARDRGNTIYF. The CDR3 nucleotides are TGCAGCGCTCGGGACAGGGGAAACACCATATATTTT. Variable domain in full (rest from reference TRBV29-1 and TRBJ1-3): SAVISQKPSRDICQRGTSLTIQCQVDSQVTMMFWYRQQPGQSLTLIATANQGSEATYESGFVIDKFPISRPNLTFSTLTVSNMSPEDSSIYLCSARDRGNTIYFGEGSWLTVV.

CDR3 coding DNA: TGTGCCATCAGGGGGGATGTGGAGACCCAGTACTTC. The encoded protein is CAIRGDVETQYF. The chain combines TRBV10-3 with TRBJ2-5; D is perhaps TRBD1 or TRBD2 (5 bases each). V shed 6 bases and J shed 5 bases, with 10 bases lying between them. This CDR3 has 12 amino acids. Germline lookup yields CDR1 ENHRY and CDR2 SYGVKD.

CDR3 sequence reads: CASSVSLEETQYF. DNA for the CDR3: TGTGCCAGCAGCGTATCGCTCGAAGAGACCCAGTACTTC. V gene TRBV9 combines with J gene TRBJ2-5, with D unclear. CDR3 size: 13 residues. The germline CDR1 and CDR2 sequences are SGDLS and YYNGEE. The V and J ends lost 1 base and 3 bases respectively, with 7 bases between them.

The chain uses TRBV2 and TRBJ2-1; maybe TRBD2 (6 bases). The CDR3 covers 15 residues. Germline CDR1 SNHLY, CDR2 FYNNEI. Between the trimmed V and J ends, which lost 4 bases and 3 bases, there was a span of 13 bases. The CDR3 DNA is TGTGCCAGCAGTGGGGGTAGCGGCCTCTACAATGAGCAGTTCTTC. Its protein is CASSGGSGLYNEQFF.

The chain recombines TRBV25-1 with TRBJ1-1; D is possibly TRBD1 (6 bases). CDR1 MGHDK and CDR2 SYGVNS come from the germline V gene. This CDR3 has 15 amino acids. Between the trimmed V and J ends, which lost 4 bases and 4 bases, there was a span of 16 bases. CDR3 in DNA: TGTGCCAGCAGTGGGATAGGGGGGGCGAGCACTGAAGCTTTCTTT. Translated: CASSGIGGASTEAFF.

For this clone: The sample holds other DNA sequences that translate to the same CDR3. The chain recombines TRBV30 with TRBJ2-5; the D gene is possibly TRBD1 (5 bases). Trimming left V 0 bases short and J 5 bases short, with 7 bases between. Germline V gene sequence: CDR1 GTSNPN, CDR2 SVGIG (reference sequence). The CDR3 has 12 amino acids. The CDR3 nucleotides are TGTGCCTGGAGTGTGCAGGGTGAGACCCAGTACTTC. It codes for CAWSVQGETQYF.

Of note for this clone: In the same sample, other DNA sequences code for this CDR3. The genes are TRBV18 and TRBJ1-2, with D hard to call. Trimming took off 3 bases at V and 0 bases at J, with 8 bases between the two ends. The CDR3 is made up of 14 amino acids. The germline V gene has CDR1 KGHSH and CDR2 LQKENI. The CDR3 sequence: CASSPQQTNYGYTF. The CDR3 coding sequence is TGTGCCAGCTCACCCCAGCAGACTAACTATGGCTACACCTTC.

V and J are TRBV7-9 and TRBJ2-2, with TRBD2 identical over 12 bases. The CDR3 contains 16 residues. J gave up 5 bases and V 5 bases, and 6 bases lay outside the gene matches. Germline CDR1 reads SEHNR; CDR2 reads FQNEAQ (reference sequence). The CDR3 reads CASSRTSGIRTGELFF. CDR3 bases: TGTGCCAGCAGCCGGACTAGCGGGATAAGGACCGGGGAGCTGTTTTTT.

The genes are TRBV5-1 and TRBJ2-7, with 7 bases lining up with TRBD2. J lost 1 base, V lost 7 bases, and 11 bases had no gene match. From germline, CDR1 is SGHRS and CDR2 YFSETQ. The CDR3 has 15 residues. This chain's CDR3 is CASSRRESGSYEQYF. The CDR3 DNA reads TGCGCCAGCTCCAGGCGGGAGTCGGGGTCCTACGAGCAGTACTTC.

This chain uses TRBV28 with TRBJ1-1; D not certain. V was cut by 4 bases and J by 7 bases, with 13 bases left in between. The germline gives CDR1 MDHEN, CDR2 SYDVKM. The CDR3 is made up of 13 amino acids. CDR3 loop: CASSSGPVGEAFF. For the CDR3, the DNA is TGTGCCAGCAGTTCCGGGCCCGTGGGTGAAGCTTTCTTT.

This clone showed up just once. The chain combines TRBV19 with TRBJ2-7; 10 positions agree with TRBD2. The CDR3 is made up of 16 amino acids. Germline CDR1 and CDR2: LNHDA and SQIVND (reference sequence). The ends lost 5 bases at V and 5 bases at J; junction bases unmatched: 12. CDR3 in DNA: TGTGCCAGTAGTTCCCTGGGAGCGGGAGGGCCCAACGAGCAGTACTTC. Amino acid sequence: CASSSLGAGGPNEQYF.

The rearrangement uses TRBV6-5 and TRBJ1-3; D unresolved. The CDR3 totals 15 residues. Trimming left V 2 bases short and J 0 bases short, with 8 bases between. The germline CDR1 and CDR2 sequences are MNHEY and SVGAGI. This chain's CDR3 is CASSYSWDSGNTIYF. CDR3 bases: TGTGCCAGCAGTTACAGCTGGGACTCTGGAAACACCATATATTTT.

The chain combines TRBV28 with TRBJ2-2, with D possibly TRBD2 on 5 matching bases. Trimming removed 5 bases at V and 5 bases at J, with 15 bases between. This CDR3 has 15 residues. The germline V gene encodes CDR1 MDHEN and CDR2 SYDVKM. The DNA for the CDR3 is TGTGCCAGCAGTCCACAGCTGCTAGCTACCGGGGAGCTGTTTTTT. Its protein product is CASSPQLLATGELFF.

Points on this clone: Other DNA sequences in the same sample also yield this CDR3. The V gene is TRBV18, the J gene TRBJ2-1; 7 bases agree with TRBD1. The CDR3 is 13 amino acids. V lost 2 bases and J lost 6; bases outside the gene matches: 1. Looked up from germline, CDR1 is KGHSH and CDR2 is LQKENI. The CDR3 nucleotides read TGTGCCAGCTCACCAGGACAGGTCAATGAGCAGTTCTTC. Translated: CASSPGQVNEQFF.

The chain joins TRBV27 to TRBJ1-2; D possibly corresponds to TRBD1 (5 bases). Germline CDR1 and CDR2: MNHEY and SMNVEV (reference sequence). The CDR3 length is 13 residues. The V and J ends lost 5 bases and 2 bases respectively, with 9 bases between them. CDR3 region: CASSLHRNYGYTF. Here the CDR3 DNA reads TGTGCCAGCAGTCTTCACAGGAACTATGGCTACACCTTC.

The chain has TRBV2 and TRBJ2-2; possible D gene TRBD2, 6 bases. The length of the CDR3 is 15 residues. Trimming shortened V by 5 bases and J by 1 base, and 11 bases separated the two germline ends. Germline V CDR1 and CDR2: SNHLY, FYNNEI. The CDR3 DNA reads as TGTGCCAGCAGTCCGACTAGTTTGAACACCGGGGAGCTGTTTTTT. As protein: CASSPTSLNTGELFF.